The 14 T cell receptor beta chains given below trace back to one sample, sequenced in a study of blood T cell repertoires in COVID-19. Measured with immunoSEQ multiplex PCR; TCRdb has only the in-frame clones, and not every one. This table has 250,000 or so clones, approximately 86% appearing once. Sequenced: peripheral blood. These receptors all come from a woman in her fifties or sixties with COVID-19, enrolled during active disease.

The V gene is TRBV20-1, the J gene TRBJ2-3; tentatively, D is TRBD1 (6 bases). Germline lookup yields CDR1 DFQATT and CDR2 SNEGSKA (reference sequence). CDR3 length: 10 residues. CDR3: CRGSDSKEYF. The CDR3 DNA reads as TGCAGGGGGTCGGACAGCAAAGAGTATTTT.

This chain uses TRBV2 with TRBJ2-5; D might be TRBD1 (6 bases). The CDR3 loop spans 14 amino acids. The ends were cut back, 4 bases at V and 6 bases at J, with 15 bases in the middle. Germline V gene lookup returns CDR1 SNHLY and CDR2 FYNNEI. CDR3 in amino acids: CASSGQVGFQTQYF. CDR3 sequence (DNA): TGTGCCAGCAGTGGACAGGTCGGGTTCCAGACCCAGTACTTC.

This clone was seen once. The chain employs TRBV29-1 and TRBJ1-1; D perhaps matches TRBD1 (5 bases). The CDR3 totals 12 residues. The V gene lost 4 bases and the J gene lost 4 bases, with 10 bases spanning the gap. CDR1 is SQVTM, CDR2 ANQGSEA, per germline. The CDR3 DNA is TGCAGCGTTGGATGGGGGGGCACTGAAGCTTTCTTT. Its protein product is CSVGWGGTEAFF.

The CDR3 DNA sequence: TGTGCCAGCAGCTTTCGGGAGATTGAGCAGTTCTTC. Translation gives CASSFREIEQFF. The rearrangement links TRBV7-9 to TRBJ2-1; D possibly corresponds to TRBD2 (6 bases). This CDR3 has 12 residues. Germline V gives CDR1 SEHNR, CDR2 FQNEAQ (reference sequence). V was shortened by 3 bases and J by 9 bases, with 9 bases between the two germline ends.

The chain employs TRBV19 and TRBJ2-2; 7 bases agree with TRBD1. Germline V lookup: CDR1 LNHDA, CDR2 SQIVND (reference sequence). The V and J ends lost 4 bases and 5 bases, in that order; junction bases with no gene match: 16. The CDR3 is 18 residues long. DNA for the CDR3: TGTGCCAGTAGTACCCCGCAAGGGCCCGACAGGGTTACCGGGGAGCTGTTTTTT. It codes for CASSTPQGPDRVTGELFF. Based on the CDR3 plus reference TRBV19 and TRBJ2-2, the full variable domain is DGGITQSPKYLFRKEGQNVTLSCEQNLNHDAMYWYRQDPGQGLRLIYYSQIVNDFQKGDIAEGYSVSREKKESFPLTVTSAQKNPTAFYLCASSTPQGPDRVTGELFFGEGSRLTVL.

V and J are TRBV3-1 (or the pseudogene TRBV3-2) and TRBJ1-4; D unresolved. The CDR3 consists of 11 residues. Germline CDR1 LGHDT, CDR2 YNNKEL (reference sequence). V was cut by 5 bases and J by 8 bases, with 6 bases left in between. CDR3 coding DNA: TGTGCCAGCAGCAACATAGAAAAACTGTTTTTT. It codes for CASSNIEKLFF.

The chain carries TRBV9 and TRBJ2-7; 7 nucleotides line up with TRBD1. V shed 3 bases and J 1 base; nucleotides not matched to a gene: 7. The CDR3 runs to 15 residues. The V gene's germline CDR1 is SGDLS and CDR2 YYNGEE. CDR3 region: CASSATDRWSYEQYF. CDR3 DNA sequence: TGTGCCAGCAGCGCAACGGACAGGTGGTCCTACGAGCAGTACTTC.

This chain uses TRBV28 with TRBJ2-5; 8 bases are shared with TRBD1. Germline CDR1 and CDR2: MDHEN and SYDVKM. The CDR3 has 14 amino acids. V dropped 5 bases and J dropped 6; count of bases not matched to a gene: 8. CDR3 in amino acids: CASSTGQVAKTQYF. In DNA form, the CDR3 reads TGTGCCAGCAGTACGGGACAGGTCGCGAAGACCCAGTACTTC.

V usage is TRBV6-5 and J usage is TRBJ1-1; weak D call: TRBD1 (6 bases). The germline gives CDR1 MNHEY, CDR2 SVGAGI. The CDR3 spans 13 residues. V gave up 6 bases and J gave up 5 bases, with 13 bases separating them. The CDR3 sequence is CASRHRARTEAFF. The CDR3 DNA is TGTGCCAGCAGGCACAGGGCTCGGACTGAAGCTTTCTTT.

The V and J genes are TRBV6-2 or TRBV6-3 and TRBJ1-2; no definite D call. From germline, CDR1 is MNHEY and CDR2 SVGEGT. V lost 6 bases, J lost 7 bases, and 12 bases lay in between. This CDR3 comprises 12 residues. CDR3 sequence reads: CASSPGYRGYTF. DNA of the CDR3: TGTGCCAGCAGCCCGGGCTACCGTGGCTACACCTTC.

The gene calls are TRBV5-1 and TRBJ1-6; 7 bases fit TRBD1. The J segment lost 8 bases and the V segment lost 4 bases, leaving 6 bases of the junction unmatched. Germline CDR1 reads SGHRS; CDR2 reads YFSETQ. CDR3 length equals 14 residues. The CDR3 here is CASSATGRDSPLHF. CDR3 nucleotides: TGCGCCAGCAGCGCGACAGGGCGGGATTCACCCCTCCACTTT.

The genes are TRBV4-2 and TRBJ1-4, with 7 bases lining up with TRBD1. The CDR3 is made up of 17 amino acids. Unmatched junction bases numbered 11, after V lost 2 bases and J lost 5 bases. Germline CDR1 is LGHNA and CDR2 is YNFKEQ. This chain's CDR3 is CASSQSITGALNEKLFF. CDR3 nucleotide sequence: TGTGCCAGCAGCCAATCGATCACAGGGGCCTTAAATGAAAAACTGTTTTTT.

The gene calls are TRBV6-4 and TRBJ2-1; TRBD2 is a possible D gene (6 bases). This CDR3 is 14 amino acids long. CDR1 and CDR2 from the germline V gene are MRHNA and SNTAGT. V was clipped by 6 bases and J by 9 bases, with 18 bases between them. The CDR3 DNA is TGTGCCAGCAGCCTCGTGGGGGGTCAGGGTGAGCAGTTCTTC. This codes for CASSLVGGQGEQFF.

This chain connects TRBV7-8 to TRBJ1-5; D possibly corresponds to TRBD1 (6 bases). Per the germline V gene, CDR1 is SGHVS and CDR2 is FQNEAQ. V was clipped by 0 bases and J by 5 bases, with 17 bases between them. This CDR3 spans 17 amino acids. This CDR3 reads CASSLARNRAGDQPQHF. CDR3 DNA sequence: TGTGCCAGCAGCTTAGCGAGAAACAGGGCTGGGGATCAGCCCCAGCATTTT.